A selection of T cell receptor beta chains follows, all from one sample in a study of cytomegalovirus exposure and HLA in healthy donors. TCRdb's table, derived via immunoSEQ multiplex PCR, lists solely in-frame clones and lacks some. This table holds 90,000 or so clones, about 79% found once. The sample comprised PBMCs. These receptors were collected from a man over 45 in good health and CMV-seronegative. The CDR3 runs from the conserved cysteine through the conserved F or W. Fields, in order: J gene, V gene, CDR3 protein.

J gene: TRBJ1-1; V gene: TRBV18; CDR3 protein: CASSPTAGTFNTEAFF
J gene: TRBJ1-1; V gene: TRBV6-5; CDR3 protein: CASSRHRESEAFF
J gene: TRBJ1-4; V gene: TRBV18; CDR3 protein: CASSPTAYTNEKLFF
J gene: TRBJ2-2; V gene: TRBV5-1; CDR3 protein: CASSAFLGGTGELFF
J gene: TRBJ2-2; V gene: TRBV5-4; CDR3 protein: CASSSLPTSGNTGELFF
J gene: TRBJ1-1; V gene: TRBV27; CDR3 protein: CASSPFETGTEAFF
J gene: TRBJ2-1; V gene: TRBV28; CDR3 protein: CASSRTGRKQQFF
J gene: TRBJ1-5; V gene: TRBV5-8; CDR3 protein: CASNIQGANQPQHF
J gene: TRBJ1-2; V gene: TRBV28; CDR3 protein: CASRSDRTFNYGYTF
J gene: TRBJ2-3; V gene: TRBV19; CDR3 protein: CASSSGRLTDTQYF
J gene: TRBJ1-1; V gene: TRBV7-2; CDR3 protein: CASSLTVQNTEAFF
J gene: TRBJ2-7; V gene: TRBV5-5; CDR3 protein: CASSRGTSGGIYEQYF
J gene: TRBJ1-2; V gene: TRBV6-5; CDR3 protein: CASSLRGQGVYGYTF
J gene: TRBJ2-3; V gene: TRBV19; CDR3 protein: CASSRDSGTDTQYF
J gene: TRBJ1-5; V gene: TRBV6-1; CDR3 protein: CASTTDRDRNQPQHF
J gene: TRBJ2-7; V gene: TRBV29-1; CDR3 protein: CSVRPGNREQYF
J gene: TRBJ2-7; V gene: TRBV6-5; CDR3 protein: CASRKNRGPTSEQYF
J gene: TRBJ1-5; V gene: TRBV19; CDR3 protein: CASSTLSGTGANQPQHF
J gene: TRBJ1-4; V gene: TRBV28; CDR3 protein: CASSPQGTATNEKLFF
J gene: TRBJ1-1; V gene: TRBV7-9; CDR3 protein: CSSSPQGVTEAFF